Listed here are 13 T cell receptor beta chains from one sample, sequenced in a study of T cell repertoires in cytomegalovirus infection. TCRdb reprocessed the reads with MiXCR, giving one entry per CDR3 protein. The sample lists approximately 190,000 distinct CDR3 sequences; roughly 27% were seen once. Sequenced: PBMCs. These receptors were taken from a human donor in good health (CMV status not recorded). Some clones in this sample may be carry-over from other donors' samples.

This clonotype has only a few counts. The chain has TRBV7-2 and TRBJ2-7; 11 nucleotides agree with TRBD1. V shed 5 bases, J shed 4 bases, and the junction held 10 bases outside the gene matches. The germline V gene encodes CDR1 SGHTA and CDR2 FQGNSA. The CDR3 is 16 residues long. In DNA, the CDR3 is TGTGCCAGCAGCCGCACTGGGACAGGGGGTTTATACGAGCAGTACTTC. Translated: CASSRTGTGGLYEQYF.

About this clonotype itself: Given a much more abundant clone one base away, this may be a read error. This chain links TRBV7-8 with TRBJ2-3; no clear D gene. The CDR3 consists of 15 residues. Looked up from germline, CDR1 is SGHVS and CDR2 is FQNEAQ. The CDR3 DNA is TGTGCCTGCAGCTTGTGGACCCCTAGCACAGATACGCAGTATTTT. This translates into CACSLWTPSTDTQYF.

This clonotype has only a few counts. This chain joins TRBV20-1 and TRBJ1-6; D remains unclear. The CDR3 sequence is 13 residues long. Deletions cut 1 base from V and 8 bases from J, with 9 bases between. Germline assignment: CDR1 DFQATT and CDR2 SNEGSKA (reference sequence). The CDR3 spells CSARGERDSPLHF. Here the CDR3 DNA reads TGCAGTGCTAGAGGGGAAAGGGATTCACCCCTCCACTTT.

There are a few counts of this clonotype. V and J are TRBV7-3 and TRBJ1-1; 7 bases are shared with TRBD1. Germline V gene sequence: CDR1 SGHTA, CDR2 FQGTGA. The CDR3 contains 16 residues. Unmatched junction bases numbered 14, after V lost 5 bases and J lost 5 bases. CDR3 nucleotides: TGTGCCAGCAGCCCACAAACCGCAACAGGGGAAACTGAAGCTTTCTTT. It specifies CASSPQTATGETEAFF.

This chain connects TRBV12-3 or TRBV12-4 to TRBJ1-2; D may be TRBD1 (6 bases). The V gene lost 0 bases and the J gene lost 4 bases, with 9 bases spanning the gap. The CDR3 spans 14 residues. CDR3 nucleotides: TGTGCCAGCAGTTTAGCGAGGGGGGGCTATGGCTACACCTTC. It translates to CASSLARGGYGYTF.

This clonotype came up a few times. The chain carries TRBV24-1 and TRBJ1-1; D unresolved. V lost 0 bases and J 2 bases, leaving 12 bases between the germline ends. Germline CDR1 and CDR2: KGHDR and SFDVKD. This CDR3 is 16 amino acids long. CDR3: CATSDLLRVVNTEAFF. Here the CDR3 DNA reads TGTGCCACCAGTGATTTGCTGAGGGTTGTCAACACTGAAGCTTTCTTT.

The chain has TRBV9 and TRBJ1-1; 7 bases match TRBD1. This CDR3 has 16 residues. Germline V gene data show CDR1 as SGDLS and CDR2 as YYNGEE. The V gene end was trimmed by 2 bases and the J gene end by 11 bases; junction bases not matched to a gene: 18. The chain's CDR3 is CASSVRRDSETFEAFF. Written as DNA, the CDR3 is TGTGCCAGCAGCGTTCGGCGGGACAGCGAAACGTTCGAGGCTTTCTTT.

Here the CDR3 DNA reads TGTGCCAGTAAATCTCCCGGGACATTGAACACCGGGGAGCTGTTTTTT. Its protein is CASKSPGTLNTGELFF. This sequence joins TRBV25-1 and TRBJ2-2; the D gene is possibly TRBD1 (6 bases). V shed 9 bases and J shed 1 base, with 18 bases lying between them. The CDR3 has 16 amino acids. CDR1 and CDR2 (germline): MGHDK, SYGVNS. Together with reference TRBV25-1 and TRBJ2-2, the CDR3 gives the full variable domain: EADIYQTPRYLVIGTGKKITLECSQTMGHDKMYWYQQDPGMELHLIHYSYGVNSTEKGDLSSESTVSRIRTEHFPLTLESARPSHTSQYLCASKSPGTLNTGELFFGEGSRLTVL.

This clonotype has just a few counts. The CDR3 bases are TGCAGTGCTAGAGGACGTCTAAGCTCCTACAATGAGCAGTTCTTC. It translates to CSARGRLSSYNEQFF. The chain links TRBV20-1 to TRBJ2-1; unclear D gene. V lost 1 base to trimming and J lost 0 bases, with 10 bases between them. The germline V gene encodes CDR1 DFQATT and CDR2 SNEGSKA (reference sequence). The CDR3 covers 15 residues.

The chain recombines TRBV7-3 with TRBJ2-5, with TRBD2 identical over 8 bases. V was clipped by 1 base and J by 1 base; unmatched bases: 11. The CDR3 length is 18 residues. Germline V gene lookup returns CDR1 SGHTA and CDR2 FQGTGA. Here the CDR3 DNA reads TGTGCCAGCAGCTTAAGGGGCAGGCTAGCGGGCCTCCAAGAGACCCAGTACTTC. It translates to CASSLRGRLAGLQETQYF. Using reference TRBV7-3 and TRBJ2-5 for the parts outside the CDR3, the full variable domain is GAGVSQTPSNKVTEKGKYVELRCDPISGHTALYWYRQSLGQGPEFLIYFQGTGAADDSGLPNDRFFAVRPEGSVSTLKIQRTERGDSAVYLCASSLRGRLAGLQETQYFGPGTRLLVL.

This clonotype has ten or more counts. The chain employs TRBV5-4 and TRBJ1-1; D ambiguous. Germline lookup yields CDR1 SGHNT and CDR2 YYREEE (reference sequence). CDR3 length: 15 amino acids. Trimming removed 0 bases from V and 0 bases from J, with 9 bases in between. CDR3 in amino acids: CASSLVMSMNTEAFF. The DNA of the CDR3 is TGTGCCAGCAGCTTGGTCATGAGCATGAACACTGAAGCTTTCTTT.

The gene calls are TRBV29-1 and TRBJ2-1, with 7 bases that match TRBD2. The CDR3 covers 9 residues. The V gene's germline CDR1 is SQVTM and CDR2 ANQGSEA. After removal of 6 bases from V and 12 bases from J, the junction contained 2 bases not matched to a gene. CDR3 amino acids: CSVPGGQFF. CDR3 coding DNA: TGCAGCGTCCCGGGGGGGCAGTTCTTC.

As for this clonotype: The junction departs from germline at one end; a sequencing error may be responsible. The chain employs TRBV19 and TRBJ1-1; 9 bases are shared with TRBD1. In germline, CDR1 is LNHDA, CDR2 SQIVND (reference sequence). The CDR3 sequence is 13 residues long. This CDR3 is CASSNTATGGPPF. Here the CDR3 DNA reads TGTGCCAGTAGTAACACCGCTACAGGGGGCCCACCGTTT.